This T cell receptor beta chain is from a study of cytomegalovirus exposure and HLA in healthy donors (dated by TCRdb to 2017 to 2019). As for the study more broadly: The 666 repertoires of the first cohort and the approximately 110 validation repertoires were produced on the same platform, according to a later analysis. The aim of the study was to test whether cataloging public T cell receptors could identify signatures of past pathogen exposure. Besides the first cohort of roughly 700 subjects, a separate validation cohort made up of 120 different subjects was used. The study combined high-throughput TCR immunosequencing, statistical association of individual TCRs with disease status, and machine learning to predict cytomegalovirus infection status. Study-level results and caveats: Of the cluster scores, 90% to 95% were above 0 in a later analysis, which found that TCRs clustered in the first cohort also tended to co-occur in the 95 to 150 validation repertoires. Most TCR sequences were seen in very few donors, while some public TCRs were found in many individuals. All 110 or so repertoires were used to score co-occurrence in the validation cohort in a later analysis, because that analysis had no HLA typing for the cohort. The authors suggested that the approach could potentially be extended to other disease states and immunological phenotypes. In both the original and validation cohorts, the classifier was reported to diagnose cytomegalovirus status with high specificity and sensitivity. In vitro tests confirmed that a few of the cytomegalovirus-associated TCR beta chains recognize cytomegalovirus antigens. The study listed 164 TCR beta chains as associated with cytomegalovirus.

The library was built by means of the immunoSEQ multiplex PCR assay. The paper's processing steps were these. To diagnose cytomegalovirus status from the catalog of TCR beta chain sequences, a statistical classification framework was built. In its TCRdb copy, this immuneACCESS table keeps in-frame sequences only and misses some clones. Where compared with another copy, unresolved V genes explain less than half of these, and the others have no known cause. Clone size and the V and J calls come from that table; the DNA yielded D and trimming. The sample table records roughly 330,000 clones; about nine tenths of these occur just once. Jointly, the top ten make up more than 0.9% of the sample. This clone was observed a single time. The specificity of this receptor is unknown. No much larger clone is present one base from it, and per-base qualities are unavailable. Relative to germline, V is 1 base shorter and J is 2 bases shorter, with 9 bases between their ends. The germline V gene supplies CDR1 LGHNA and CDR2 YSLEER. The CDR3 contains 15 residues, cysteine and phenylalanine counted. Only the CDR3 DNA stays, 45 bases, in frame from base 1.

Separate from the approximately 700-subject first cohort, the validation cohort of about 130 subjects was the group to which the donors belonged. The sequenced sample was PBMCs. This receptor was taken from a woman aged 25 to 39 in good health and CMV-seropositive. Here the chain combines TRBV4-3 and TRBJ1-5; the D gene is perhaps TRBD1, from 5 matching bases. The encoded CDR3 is CASSQGTGGNQPQHF. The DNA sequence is TGCGCCAGCAGCCAAGGAACGGGGGGCAATCAGCCCCAGCATTTT.